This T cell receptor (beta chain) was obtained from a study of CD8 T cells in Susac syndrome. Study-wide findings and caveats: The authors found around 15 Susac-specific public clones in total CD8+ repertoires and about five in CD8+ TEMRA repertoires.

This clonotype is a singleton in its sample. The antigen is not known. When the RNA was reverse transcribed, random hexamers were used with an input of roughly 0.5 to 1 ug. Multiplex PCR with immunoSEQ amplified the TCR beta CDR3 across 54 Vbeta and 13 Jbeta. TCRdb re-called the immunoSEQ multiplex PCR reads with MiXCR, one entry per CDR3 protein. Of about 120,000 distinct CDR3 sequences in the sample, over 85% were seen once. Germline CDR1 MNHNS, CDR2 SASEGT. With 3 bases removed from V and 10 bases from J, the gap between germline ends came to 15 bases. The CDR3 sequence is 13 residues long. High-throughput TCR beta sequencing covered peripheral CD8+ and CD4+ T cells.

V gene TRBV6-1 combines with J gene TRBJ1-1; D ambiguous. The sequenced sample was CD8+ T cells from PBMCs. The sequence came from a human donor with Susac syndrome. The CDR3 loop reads CASSDRETEGAFF. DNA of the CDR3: TGTGCCAGCAGTGATCGGGAGACTGAGGGAGCTTTCTTT.